The entry that follows covers one T cell receptor (beta chain) sequence. Per the original data handling: Cell counts per sample came from amplifying reference gene primers. Using immunoSEQ multiplex PCR, the repertoire was profiled, and TCRdb retains in-frame clones only, with some absent. V and J calls plus clone size are reproduced from that table; the DNA served to infer D and trimming. The sample comprises nearly 350,000 clones, under 95% of which are singletons, and under 3.5% rests with the top ten. This sample was taken from a study of blood T cell repertoires in COVID-19. Turning to the study itself: Collection of acute and convalescent COVID-19 samples took place in the United States, Italy and Spain. T cells, B-cell-depleted T cells, or PBMCs supplied cDNA or gDNA.

CDR3 length: 16 amino acids. Germline V gives CDR1 SGHKS, CDR2 YYEKEE (reference sequence). Deletions cut 4 bases from V and 3 bases from J, with 16 bases between. The receptor was isolated from a woman between 18 and 29 years old who had recovered from COVID-19. The chain couples TRBV5-5 to TRBJ1-4, with D hard to call. Sequenced input: peripheral blood. The CDR3: CASSPRAGGSNEKLFF. The CDR3 bases are TGTGCCAGCAGCCCTAGGGCCGGCGGGTCTAATGAAAAACTGTTTTTT.